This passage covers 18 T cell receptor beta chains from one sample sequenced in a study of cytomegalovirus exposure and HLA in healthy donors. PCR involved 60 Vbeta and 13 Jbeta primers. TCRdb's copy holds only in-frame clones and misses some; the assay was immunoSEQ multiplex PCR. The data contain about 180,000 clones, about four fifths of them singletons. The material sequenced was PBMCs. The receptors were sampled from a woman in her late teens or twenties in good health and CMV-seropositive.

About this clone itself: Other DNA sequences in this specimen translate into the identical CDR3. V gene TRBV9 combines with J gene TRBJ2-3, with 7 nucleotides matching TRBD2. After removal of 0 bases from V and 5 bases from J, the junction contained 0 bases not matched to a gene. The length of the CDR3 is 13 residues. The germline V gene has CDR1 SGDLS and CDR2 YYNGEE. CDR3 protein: CASSVGGGDTQYF. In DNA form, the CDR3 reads TGTGCCAGCAGCGTAGGGGGGGGAGATACGCAGTATTTT.

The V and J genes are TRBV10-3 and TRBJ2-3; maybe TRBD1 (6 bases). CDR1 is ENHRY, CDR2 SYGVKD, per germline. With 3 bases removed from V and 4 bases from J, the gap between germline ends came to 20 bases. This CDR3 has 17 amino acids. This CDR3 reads CAISDTPGTPSADTQYF. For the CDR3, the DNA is TGTGCCATCAGTGATACTCCCGGGACACCGAGCGCAGATACGCAGTATTTT.

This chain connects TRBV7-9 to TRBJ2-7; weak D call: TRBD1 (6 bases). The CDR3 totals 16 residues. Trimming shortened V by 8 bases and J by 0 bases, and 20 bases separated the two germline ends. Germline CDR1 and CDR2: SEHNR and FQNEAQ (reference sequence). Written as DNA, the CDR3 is TGTGCCAGCCGACCTCCGGGACAACCGAGCTCCTACGAGCAGTACTTC. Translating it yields CASRPPGQPSSYEQYF.

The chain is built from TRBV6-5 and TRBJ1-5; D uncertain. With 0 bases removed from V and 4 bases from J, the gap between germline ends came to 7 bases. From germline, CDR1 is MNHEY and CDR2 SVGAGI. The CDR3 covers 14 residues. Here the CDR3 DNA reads TGTGCCAGCAGTTACTCAGGGAGAAATCAGCCCCAGCATTTT. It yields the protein CASSYSGRNQPQHF.

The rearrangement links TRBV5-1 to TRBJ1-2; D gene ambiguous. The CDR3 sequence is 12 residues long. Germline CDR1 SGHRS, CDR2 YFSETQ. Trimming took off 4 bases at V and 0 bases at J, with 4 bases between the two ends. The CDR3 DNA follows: TGCGCCAGCAGCGACACTAACTATGGCTACACCTTC. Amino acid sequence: CASSDTNYGYTF.

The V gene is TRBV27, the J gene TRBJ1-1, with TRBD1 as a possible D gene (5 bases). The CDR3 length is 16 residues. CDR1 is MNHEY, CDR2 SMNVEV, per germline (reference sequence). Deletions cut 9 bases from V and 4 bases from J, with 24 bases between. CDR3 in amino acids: CASRPGTLTLGTEAFF. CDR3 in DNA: TGTGCCAGTCGGCCCGGGACTCTCACTCTGGGCACTGAAGCTTTCTTT.

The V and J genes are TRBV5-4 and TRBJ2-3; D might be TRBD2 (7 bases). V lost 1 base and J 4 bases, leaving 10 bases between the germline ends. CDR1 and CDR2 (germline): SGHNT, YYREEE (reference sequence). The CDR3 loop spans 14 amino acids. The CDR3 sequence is CASSLRGGADTQYF. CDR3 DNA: TGTGCCAGCAGCTTGAGGGGGGGGGCAGATACGCAGTATTTT. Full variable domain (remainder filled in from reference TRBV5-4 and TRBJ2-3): ETGVTQSPTHLIKTRGQQVTLRCSSQSGHNTVSWYQQALGQGPQFIFQYYREEENGRGNFPPRFSGLQFPNYSSELNVNALELDDSALYLCASSLRGGADTQYFGPGTRLTVL.

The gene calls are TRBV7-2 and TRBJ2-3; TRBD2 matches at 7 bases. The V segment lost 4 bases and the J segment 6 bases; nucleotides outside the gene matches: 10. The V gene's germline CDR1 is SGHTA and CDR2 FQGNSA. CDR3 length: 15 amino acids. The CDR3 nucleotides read TGTGCCAGCAGCTCGCGGGGGTTACTTGGGGATACGCAGTATTTT. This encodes CASSSRGLLGDTQYF.

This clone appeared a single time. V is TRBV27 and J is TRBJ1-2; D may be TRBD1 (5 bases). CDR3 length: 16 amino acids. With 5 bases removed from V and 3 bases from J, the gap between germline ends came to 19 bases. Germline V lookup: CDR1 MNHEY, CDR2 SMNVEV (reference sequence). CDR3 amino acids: CASSRTGGSLDYGYTF. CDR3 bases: TGTGCCAGCAGTCGTACGGGGGGTTCTCTTGACTATGGCTACACCTTC.

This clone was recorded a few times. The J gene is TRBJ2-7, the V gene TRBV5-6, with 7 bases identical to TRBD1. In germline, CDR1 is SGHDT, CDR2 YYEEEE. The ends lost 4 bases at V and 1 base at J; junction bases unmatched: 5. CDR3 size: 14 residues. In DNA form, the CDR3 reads TGTGCCAGCAGCGCCTCGACAGGGTCCTACGAGCAGTACTTC. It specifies CASSASTGSYEQYF.

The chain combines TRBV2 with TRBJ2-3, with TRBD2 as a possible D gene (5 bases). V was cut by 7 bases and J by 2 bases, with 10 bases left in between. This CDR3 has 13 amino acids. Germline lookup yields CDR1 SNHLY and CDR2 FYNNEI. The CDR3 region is CASTSGYTDTQYF. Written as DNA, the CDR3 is TGTGCCAGCACAAGCGGATACACAGATACGCAGTATTTT.

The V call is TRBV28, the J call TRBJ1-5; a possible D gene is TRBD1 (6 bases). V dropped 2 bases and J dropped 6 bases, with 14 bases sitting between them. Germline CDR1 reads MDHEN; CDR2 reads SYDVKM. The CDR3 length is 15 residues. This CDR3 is CASSLDTGFGQPQHF. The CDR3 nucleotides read TGTGCCAGCAGTTTAGATACAGGGTTTGGTCAGCCCCAGCATTTT.

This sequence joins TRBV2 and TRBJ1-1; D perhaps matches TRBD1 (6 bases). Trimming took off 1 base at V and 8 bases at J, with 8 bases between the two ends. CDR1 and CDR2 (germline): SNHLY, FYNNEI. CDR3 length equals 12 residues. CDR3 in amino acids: CASSEGGHEAFF. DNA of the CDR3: TGTGCCAGCAGTGAAGGGGGACACGAAGCTTTCTTT.

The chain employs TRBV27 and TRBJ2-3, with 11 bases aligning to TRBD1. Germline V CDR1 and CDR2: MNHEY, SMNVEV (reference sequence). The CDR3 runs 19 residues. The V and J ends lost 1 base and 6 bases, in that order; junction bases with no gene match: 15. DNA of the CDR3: TGTGCCAGCAGTTTATTGGGGCCAGATGGACAGGGGGCTTGGGATACGCAGTATTTT. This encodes CASSLLGPDGQGAWDTQYF.

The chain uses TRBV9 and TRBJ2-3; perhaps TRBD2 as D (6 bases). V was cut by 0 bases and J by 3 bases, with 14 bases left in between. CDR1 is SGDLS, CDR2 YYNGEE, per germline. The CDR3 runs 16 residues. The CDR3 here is CASSVGNRGGTDTQYF. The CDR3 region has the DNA TGTGCCAGCAGCGTAGGGAATAGGGGAGGAACAGATACGCAGTATTTT.

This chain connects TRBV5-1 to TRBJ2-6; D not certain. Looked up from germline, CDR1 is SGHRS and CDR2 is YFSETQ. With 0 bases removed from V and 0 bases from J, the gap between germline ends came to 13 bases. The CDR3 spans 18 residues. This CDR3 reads CASSLGGLSPSGANVLTF. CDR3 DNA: TGCGCCAGCAGCTTGGGCGGCTTGAGTCCCTCTGGGGCCAACGTCCTGACTTTC.

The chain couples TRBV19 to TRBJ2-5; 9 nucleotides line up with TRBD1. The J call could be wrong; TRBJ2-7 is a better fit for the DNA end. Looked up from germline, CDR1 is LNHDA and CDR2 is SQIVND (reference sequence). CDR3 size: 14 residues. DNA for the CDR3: TGTGCCACCTCTCGTCCCGGGACAGGGTACGAGCAGTACTTC. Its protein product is CATSRPGTGYEQYF.

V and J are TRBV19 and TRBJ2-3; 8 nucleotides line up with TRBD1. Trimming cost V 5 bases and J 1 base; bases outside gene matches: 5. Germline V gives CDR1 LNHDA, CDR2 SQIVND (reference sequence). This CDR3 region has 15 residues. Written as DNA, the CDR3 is TGTGCCAGTAGTGTAGGACAGGGAGGCACAGATACGCAGTATTTT. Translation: CASSVGQGGTDTQYF.